A few counts support the clone carrying this T cell receptor (beta chain). Looked up from germline, CDR1 is SGHRS and CDR2 is YFSETQ. V trimming: 5 bases; J trimming: 3 bases; junction bases outside the gene matches: 12. CDR3 length: 17 amino acids. The data are from a study of regulatory T cells in long-lasting Graves disease. The time point was: persistent/refractory GD, antithyroid drugs over 5 years with positive TRAb. Making the TCR library involved RNA that had been extracted from PBMCs. Building the TCR beta libraries relied on iRepertoire HTBI primers, and CDR3 regions underwent Arm-PCR. Source study methods: From all samples, identification returned roughly 15 TRBJ and around 62 TRBV segments. TCRdb fed the multiplex PCR reads into MiXCR, producing one record per CDR3 protein. The V and J calls and clone size are TCRdb's, not the authors'. The sample shows roughly 500,000 distinct CDR3 sequences, under 25% of them seen only once.

This sequence was found in a female donor with Graves disease. Sequences were derived from peripheral blood mononuclear cells (PBMCs), sampled when the disease was refractory, from a patient treated with antithyroid drugs. The J gene is TRBJ1-2, the V gene TRBV5-1, with 11 positions matching TRBD1. The CDR3 region is CASRLPGQGAKDYGYTF. The CDR3 DNA follows: TGCGCCAGCAGGCTTCCCGGACAGGGGGCAAAGGACTATGGCTACACCTTC. The full variable domain, with the rest looked up from reference TRBV5-1 and TRBJ1-2, is KAGVTQTPRYLIKTRGQQVTLSCSPISGHRSVSWYQQTPGQGLQFLFEYFSETQRNKGNFPGRFSGRQFSNSRSEMNVSTLELGDSALYLCASRLPGQGAKDYGYTFGSGTRLTVV.